The rows below give T cell receptor beta chains drawn from one sample of a study of blood T cells in healthy people across ages. TCRdb recomputed calls from the 5' RACE reads with MiXCR, one row per CDR3 protein. The sample yields 1.8 million or so distinct CDR3 sequences, around 40% seen once. Sequencing was done on a sample of blood. These receptors were collected from a human donor in good health. The CDR3 runs from the conserved cysteine through the conserved F or W. Fields, in order: V gene, CDR3 protein.

TRBV7-2 CASSLQDSYIQYF
TRBV20-1 CSAKVGTAYEQYF
TRBV12-3/TRBV12-4 CASSLHRDRAYGYTF
TRBV12-3/TRBV12-4 CASRAPRDRAHNEQFF
TRBV6-5 CASSSGQGAMYEQFF
TRBV5-1 CASSFGLTGTEAFF
TRBV20-1 CSARVDGPQYF
TRBV5-1 CASSLGTSGGSAIQETQYF
TRBV20-1 CSALPSGSTDTQYF
TRBV9 CASSAEGYGYTF
TRBV7-6 CASSLIGGLKGYTF
TRBV6-6 CASVDWGSGTEAFF
TRBV7-2 CASSLRGGPLGEQFF
TRBV7-2 CASSPNFLGQGDGYTF
TRBV10-3 CASLVDGEAFF
TRBV9 CASSVGGLAGQETQYF
TRBV10-3 CAISGSMVTNYGYTF
TRBV6-6 CASSNRAVLGKNIQYF
TRBV12-3/TRBV12-4 CASSLLRTNTEAFF
TRBV10-3 CAISESFGTREQYF
TRBV7-2 CASSLALRTSGGGHEQYF
TRBV29-1 CSVDRGTGSNTEAFF
TRBV29-1 CSASLSFNTEAFF
TRBV20-1 CSAALGGAYGYTF
TRBV4-3 CASSQGVVGTGQPQHF
TRBV27 CASSYLAGADNEQFF
TRBV12-3/TRBV12-4 CASSLVAGKEYF
TRBV28 CASSSPVSYNSPLHF
TRBV5-1 CASSDPRGGTEAFF
TRBV10-3 CASARTSSGNEQFF
TRBV6-6 CASRTTGGFYEQYF
TRBV5-1 CASSYRVAGSSGANVLTF
TRBV7-2 CASSPPALAGEQFF
TRBV28 CASMRSAAATPHYEQYF
TRBV7-9 CASSLAVGERGPQETQYF
TRBV5-1 CASSTRYSSSYNEQFF
TRBV12-3/TRBV12-4 CASSPQSPGRGEKLFF
TRBV7-2 CASSLDGTRYEQYF
TRBV5-6 CARSLVVRQGDEQYF
TRBV7-3 CASSPQLRYTQYF
TRBV12-3/TRBV12-4 CASSLTEGARERYF